This section outlines one T cell receptor (beta chain) sequence together with its context. The CDR3 length is 13 residues. Per the germline V gene, CDR1 is SGHAT and CDR2 is FQNNGV. Trimming took off 1 base at V and 4 bases at J, with 8 bases between the two ends. TCRdb's copy holds only in-frame clones and misses some; the assay was immunoSEQ multiplex PCR. The sample includes fewer than 35,000 clones, 90% of them seen just once. This entry is derived from a study of T cell changes during pregnancy in multiple sclerosis. The material sequenced was CD8+ T cells from peripheral blood mononuclear cells, taken in the second trimester of pregnancy. The sequence came from a female donor with multiple sclerosis, enrolled in a pregnancy study. The chain employs TRBV11-2 and TRBJ2-7; D is undetermined. DNA of the CDR3: TGTGCCAGCAGCTTAGTCAGAAGTTACGAGCAGTACTTC. It is translated as CASSLVRSYEQYF.